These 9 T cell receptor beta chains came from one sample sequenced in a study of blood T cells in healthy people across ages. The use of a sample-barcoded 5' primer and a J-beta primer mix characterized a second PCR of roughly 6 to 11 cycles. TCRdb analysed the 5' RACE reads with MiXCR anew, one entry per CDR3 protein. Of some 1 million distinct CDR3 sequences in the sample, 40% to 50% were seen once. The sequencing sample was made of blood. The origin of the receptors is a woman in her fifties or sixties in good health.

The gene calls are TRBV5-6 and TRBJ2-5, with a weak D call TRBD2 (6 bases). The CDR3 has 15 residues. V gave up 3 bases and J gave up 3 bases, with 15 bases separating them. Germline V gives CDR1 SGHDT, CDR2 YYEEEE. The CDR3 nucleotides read TGTGCCAGCAGCTACAATAGCGGCGTCAAAGAGACCCAGTACTTC. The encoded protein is CASSYNSGVKETQYF.

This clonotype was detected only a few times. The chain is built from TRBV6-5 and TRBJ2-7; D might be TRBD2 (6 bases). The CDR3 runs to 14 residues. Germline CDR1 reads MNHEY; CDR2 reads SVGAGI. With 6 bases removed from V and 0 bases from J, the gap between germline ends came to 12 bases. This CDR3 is CASRSSGNSYEQYF. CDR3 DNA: TGTGCCAGCAGAAGTAGCGGTAACTCCTACGAGCAGTACTTC.

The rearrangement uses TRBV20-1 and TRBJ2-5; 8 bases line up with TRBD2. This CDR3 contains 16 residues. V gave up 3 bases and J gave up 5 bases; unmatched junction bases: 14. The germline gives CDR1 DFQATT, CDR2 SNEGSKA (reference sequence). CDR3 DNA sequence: TGCAGTGCTAGGGAAGCGGGAGCGCTACATCTGGAGACCCAGTACTTC. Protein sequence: CSAREAGALHLETQYF.

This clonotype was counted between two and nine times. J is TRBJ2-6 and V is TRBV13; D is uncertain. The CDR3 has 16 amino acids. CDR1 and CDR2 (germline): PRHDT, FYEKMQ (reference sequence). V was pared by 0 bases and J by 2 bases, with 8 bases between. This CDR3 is CASSLGRGAGANVLTF. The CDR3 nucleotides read TGTGCCAGCAGCTTAGGCCGAGGTGCTGGGGCCAACGTCCTGACTTTC.

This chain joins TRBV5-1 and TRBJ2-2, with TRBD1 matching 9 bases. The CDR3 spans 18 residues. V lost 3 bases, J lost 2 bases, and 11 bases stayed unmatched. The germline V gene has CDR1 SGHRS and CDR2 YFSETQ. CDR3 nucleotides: TGCGCCAGCAGCTGGTCGCGTTTGGGACAGGGAAACACCGGGGAGCTGTTTTTT. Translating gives CASSWSRLGQGNTGELFF.

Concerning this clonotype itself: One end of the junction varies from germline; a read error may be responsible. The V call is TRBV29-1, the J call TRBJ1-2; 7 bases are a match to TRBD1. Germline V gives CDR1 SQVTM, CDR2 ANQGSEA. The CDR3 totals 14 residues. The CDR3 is CSVGDSSVPYGYNF. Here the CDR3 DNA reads TGCAGCGTTGGGGACAGCTCCGTACCCTATGGCTACAACTTC. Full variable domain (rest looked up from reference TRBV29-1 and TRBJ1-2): SAVISQKPSRDICQRGTSLTIQCQVDSQVTMMFWYRQQPGQSLTLIATANQGSEATYESGFVIDKFPISRPNLTFSTLTVSNMSPEDSSIYLCSVGDSSVPYGYNFGSGTRLTVV.

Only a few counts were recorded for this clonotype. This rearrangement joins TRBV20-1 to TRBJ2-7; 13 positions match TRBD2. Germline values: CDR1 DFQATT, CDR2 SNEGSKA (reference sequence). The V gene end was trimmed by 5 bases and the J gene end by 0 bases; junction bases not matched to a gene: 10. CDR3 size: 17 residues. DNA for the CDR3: TGCAGTGCTCTCCCAAGGACTAGCGGGAGTTACTCCTACGAGCAGTACTTC. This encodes CSALPRTSGSYSYEQYF.

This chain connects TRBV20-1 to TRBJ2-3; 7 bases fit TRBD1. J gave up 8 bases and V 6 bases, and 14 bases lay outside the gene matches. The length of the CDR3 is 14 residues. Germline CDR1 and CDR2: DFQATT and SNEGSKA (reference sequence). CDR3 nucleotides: TGCAGTGCCAAAGACGGGACAGCGCGAGGTACGCAGTATTTT. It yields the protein CSAKDGTARGTQYF.

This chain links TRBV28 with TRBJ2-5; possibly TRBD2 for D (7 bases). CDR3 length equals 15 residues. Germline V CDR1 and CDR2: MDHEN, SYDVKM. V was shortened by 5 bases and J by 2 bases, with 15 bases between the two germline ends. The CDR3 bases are TGTGCCAGCAGTCTACAGGGAGGGGTTCAAGAGACCCAGTACTTC. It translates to CASSLQGGVQETQYF.